These T cell receptor beta chains were read from a single sample in a study of T cell clones after liver transplantation. Clones were read by immunoSEQ multiplex PCR, and TCRdb kept only the in-frame ones, dropping some. The sample lists approximately 26,000 clones, over 55% occurring once. Sequences were derived from CD4+ T cells from blood, sampled before liver transplant. The receptors originated from a human donor who received a liver transplant. The CDR3 runs from the conserved cysteine through the conserved F or W. D genes are given only for firm matches. The size entry is marked missing in some rows and otherwise reads once, few, many or a size class.

J gene,D gene,V gene,clone size,CDR3 DNA,CDR3 protein
TRBJ1-6,TRBD1,TRBV7-2,NA,TGTGCCAGCAGCTCCCGAGCGGACAGGGGTGGGCCTAGCCTCCACTTT,CASSSRADRGGPSLHF
TRBJ2-7,NA,TRBV5-1,NA,TGCGCCAGCAGCTTGGATTTGGGGGCCTACGAGCAGTACTTC,CASSLDLGAYEQYF
TRBJ1-1,NA,TRBV19,NA,TGTGCCAGTAGTTCCCGGACAGTATTGAACACTGAAGCTTTCTTT,CASSSRTVLNTEAFF
TRBJ2-5,TRBD2,TRBV6-1,NA,TGTGCCAGCGGAATACTACTAGCGGGAGGGGAGACCCAGTACTTC,CASGILLAGGETQYF
TRBJ1-1,NA,TRBV19,NA,TGTGCCAGTAGTAGCCGACTTGGGACGATGAACACTGAAGCTTTCTTT,CASSSRLGTMNTEAFF
TRBJ2-2,NA,TRBV18,NA,TGTGCCAGCTCACCAGGCCCCGGGACCAACACCGGGGAGCTGTTTTTT,CASSPGPGTNTGELFF
TRBJ2-2,TRBD1,TRBV19,once,TGTGCCAGTACCCCCTACGGACAGGAGATCGGGGAGCTGTTTTTT,CASTPYGQEIGELFF
TRBJ2-6,NA,TRBV5-8,NA,TGTGCCAGCAGCTTGGAGGGGCCTAGGGCCAACGTCCTGACTTTC,CASSLEGPRANVLTF
TRBJ2-7,NA,TRBV9,NA,TGTGCCAGCAGCGTAGGTCAGACCACCTACGAGCAGTACTTC,CASSVGQTTYEQYF
TRBJ2-3,TRBD2,TRBV10-3,few,TGTGCCACCAAACTAGCGACGACAGATACGCAGTATTTT,CATKLATTDTQYF
TRBJ1-6,NA,TRBV6-1,NA,TGTGCCAGCTCCGACATGTGGGATAATTCACCCCTCCACTTT,CASSDMWDNSPLHF
TRBJ2-1,TRBD2,TRBV25-1,NA,TGTGCCACCGAGGATAGGACTAGCGGCAATGAGCAGTTCTTC,CATEDRTSGNEQFF
TRBJ1-2,NA,TRBV28,NA,TGTGCCAGCAGTTTAGGCGGAGCGCACCCTAACTATGGCTACACCTTC,CASSLGGAHPNYGYTF
TRBJ1-5,NA,TRBV7-8,NA,TGTGCCAGCAGCTTAGTCCCTGGCGGGATAGGCAATCAGCCCCAGCATTTT,CASSLVPGGIGNQPQHF
TRBJ2-2,TRBD2,TRBV6-4,NA,TGTGCCAGCAGCGACGCCCGACAACTAGCGGGGGGGCCTCGGGTGAACACCGGGGAGCTGTTTTTT,CASSDARQLAGGPRVNTGELFF
TRBJ2-3,NA,TRBV21-1,NA,TGTGCCAGCAGCAAAGTGGCTTCCACAGATACGCAGTATTTT,CASSKVASTDTQYF
TRBJ1-5,NA,TRBV5-8,NA,TGTGCCAGCAGCTTGTATGGTCAGCCCCAGCATTTT,CASSLYGQPQHF
TRBJ1-4,TRBD1,TRBV28,NA,TGTGCCAGCAGTAGAGGACAGGGACGTGAAAAACTGTTTTTT,CASSRGQGREKLFF
TRBJ1-1,NA,TRBV7-9,NA,TGTGCCAGCAGGTTAGTGGGAAACACTGAAGCTTTCTTT,CASRLVGNTEAFF
TRBJ2-3,TRBD2,TRBV7-9,NA,TGTGCCAGCAGCCGAGCTAGCGGGGTTAGCACAGATACGCAGTATTTT,CASSRASGVSTDTQYF
TRBJ2-7,NA,TRBV2,NA,TGTGCCAGCAGCATCCGGGACATCTCCTACGAGCAGTACTTC,CASSIRDISYEQYF
TRBJ2-3,NA,TRBV7-8,NA,TGTGCCAGCAGCTTAGCAGGGTGGTCAGGGATGAGCACAGATACGCAGTATTTT,CASSLAGWSGMSTDTQYF
TRBJ1-1,NA,TRBV11-2,NA,TGTGCCAGCAGCTTAGAGTCAGGGTTTGGCACTGAAGCTTTCTTT,CASSLESGFGTEAFF
TRBJ2-1,NA,TRBV7-8,NA,TGTGCCAGCAGCTCGCCACCTCTAGCGTCCTCCTACAATGAGCAGTTCTTC,CASSSPPLASSYNEQFF
TRBJ2-5,TRBD2,TRBV11-3,NA,TGTGCCAGTAAGACTAGCGGGGGACGCCAGACCCAGTACTTC,CASKTSGGRQTQYF
TRBJ1-4,NA,TRBV6-1,once,TGTGCCAGCACCTCGAGAGGGGGGGAAAAACTGTTTTTT,CASTSRGGEKLFF
TRBJ1-4,TRBD1,TRBV5-1,NA,TGCGCCAGCAGCTCTGGACAGGCGGAGCGAAAACTGTTTTTT,CASSSGQAERKLFF
TRBJ2-5,TRBD2,TRBV7-2,few,TGTGCCAGCAGCCAGGGACTAGCGGGACCACAAGAGACCCAGTACTTC,CASSQGLAGPQETQYF
TRBJ2-2,NA,TRBV28,NA,TGTGCCAGCAGTTTCACAGGGGGGGAAGCCGGGGAGCTGTTTTTT,CASSFTGGEAGELFF
TRBJ2-1,NA,TRBV7-9,NA,TGTGCCAGCAGCTGGGAAACAACGAGCTCCTACAATGAGCAGTTCTTC,CASSWETTSSYNEQFF
TRBJ1-4,TRBD1,TRBV5-6,NA,TGTGCCAGCAGCTCACAAGGACAGGGGAAACTGTTTTTT,CASSSQGQGKLFF
TRBJ1-2,TRBD1,TRBV28,NA,TGTGCCAGCAGCACCACAGGGGGTGGCTACACCTTC,CASSTTGGGYTF
TRBJ1-1,TRBD1,TRBV29-1,NA,TGCAGCGTTGGAAAAGTAGAGGGGGCTGGCACTGAAGCTTTCTTT,CSVGKVEGAGTEAFF
TRBJ2-1,NA,TRBV25-1,NA,TGTGCCAGCAGTCCGACAGTCTCCTACAATGAGCAGTTCTTC,CASSPTVSYNEQFF
TRBJ1-3,NA,TRBV30,NA,TGTGCCTGGAGTGGGGGTGCAGTCTCTGGAAACACCATATATTTT,CAWSGGAVSGNTIYF
TRBJ1-4,NA,TRBV28,NA,TGTGCCAGCAGTACCCTAAGGGGGGGAAAACTGTTTTTT,CASSTLRGGKLFF
TRBJ2-7,NA,TRBV28,NA,TGTGCCAGCAGTTTATTCGGGGCAAACTACGAGCAGTACTTC,CASSLFGANYEQYF
TRBJ2-2,NA,TRBV2,NA,TGTGCCACCCGACAGGAGACAGCGAACACCGGGGAGCTGTTTTTT,CATRQETANTGELFF
TRBJ1-3,NA,TRBV7-9,NA,TGTGCCAGCAGCACTTCCTCAGGGGGAAACACCATATATTTT,CASSTSSGGNTIYF
TRBJ1-1,TRBD1,TRBV9,NA,TGTGCCAGCAGCACTTCCGGGGACAGTTTTGATCGGGCTTTCTTT,CASSTSGDSFDRAFF
TRBJ2-1,TRBD2,TRBV28,NA,TGTGCCAGCAGTTTAGGGGCTAGCGGGAGGGTTGTCAATGAGCAGTTCTTC,CASSLGASGRVVNEQFF
TRBJ2-2,TRBD1,TRBV30,NA,TGTGCCTGGAGTGTAACGGGACAGGGGAACACCGGGGAGCTGTTTTTT,CAWSVTGQGNTGELFF
TRBJ1-5,TRBD1,TRBV19,NA,TGCGCAGTCGAGGACAGGGCTGGACAGCCCCAGCATTTT,CAVEDRAGQPQHF
TRBJ2-3,TRBD2,TRBV6-1,once,TGTGCCAGCAGTTTACTAGCGGGGGCAGATACGCAGTATTTT,CASSLLAGADTQYF
TRBJ2-3,TRBD2,TRBV11-2,NA,TGTGCCAGCAGAAGCGGGGGGGCCACCGATACGCAGTATTTT,CASRSGGATDTQYF
TRBJ2-1,NA,TRBV7-2,NA,TGTGCCAGCAGCTTAACTGGGGATGAGCAGTTCTTC,CASSLTGDEQFF
TRBJ2-1,TRBD2,TRBV10-3,NA,TGTGCCATCAGTGAGTCAGGAACTAGCGGGGCAGGCAATGAGCAGTTCTTC,CAISESGTSGAGNEQFF
TRBJ1-2,TRBD1,TRBV10-2,NA,TGCGCCAGCAAGGGGGCCCCCTCCGATGGCTACACCTTC,CASKGAPSDGYTF
TRBJ2-3,TRBD1,TRBV18,NA,TGTGCCAGCCTTACGGACAGGGGCACAGATACGCAGTATTTT,CASLTDRGTDTQYF
TRBJ2-1,NA,TRBV30,once,TGTGCCTGGAGTGTAGATAGAGGAATTGAGCAGTTCTTC,CAWSVDRGIEQFF
TRBJ2-1,NA,TRBV19,NA,TGTGCCAGTAGCCAGGACAGCACAGGCGGCAATGAGCAGTTCTTC,CASSQDSTGGNEQFF
TRBJ2-3,NA,TRBV5-1,medium-sized,TGCGCCAGCAGCTTTCCAGGCGTGGATACGCAGTATTTT,CASSFPGVDTQYF
TRBJ2-5,NA,TRBV7-2,NA,TGTGCCAGCAGCGTCGTCCAGAGGGAGACCCAGTACTTC,CASSVVQRETQYF
TRBJ1-2,NA,TRBV6-1,few,TGTGCCAGCAGTGAACCCGGTGAAAACTATGGCTACACCTTC,CASSEPGENYGYTF
TRBJ2-2,NA,TRBV9,NA,TGTGCCAGCACGACAGCGAACACCGGGGAGCTGTTTTTT,CASTTANTGELFF